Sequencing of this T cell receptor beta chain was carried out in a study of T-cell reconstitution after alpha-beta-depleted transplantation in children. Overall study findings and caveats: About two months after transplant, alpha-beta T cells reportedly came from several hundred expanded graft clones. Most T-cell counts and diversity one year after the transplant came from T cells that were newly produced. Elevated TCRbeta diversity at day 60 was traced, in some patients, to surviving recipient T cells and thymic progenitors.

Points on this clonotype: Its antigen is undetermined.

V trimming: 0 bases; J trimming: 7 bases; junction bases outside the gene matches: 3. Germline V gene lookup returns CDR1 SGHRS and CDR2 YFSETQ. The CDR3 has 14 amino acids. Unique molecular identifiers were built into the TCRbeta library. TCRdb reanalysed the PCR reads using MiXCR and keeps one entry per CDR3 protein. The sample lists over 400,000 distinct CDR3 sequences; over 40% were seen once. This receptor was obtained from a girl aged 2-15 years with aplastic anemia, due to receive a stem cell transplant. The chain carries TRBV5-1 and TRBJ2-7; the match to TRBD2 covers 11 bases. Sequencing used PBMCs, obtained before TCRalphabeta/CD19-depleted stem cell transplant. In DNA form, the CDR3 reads TGCGCCAGCAGCTTGGATCTAGCGGGAGGAGAGCAGTACTTC. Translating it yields CASSLDLAGGEQYF.